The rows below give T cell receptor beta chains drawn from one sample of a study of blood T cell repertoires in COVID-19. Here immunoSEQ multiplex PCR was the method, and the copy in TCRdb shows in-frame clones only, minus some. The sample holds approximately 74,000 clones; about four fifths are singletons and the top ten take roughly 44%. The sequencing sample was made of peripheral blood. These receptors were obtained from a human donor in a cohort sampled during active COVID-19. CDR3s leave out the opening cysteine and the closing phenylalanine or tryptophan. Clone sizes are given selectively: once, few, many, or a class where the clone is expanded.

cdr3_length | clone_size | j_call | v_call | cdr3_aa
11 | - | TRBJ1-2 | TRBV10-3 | AISPDSVYGYT
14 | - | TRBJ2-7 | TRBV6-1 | ASSERGVWTKTEQY
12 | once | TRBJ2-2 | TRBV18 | ASSDQGDTGELF
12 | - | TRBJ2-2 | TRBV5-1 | ASSGQSNTGELF
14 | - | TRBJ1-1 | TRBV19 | ASSIQRAGLNTEAF
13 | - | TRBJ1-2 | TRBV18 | ASSPGPERRVGYT
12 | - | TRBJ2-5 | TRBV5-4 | ASHREGPAETQY
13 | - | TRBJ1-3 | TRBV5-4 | ASSKTAEPGNTIY
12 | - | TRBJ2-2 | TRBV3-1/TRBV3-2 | ASSARREVGELF
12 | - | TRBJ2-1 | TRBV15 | ATSREAQGNEQF
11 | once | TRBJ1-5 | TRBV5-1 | ASSLSENQPQH
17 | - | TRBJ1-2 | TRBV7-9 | ASSLSRPGQGPSSYGYT
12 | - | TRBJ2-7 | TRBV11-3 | ASSLAGQDYEQY
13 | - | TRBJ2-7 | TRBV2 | ASKRDRGKNYEQY
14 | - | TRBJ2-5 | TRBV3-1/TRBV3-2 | ASSQTGGTLQETQY
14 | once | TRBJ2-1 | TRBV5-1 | ASSLGLAGGGHEQF
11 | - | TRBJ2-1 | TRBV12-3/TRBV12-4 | ASSLGGWNEQF
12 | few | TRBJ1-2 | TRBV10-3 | AISESTLNYGYT
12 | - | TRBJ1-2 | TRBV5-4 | ASSTGQGNYGYT
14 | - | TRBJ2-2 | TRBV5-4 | ASSSSGTRSTGELF
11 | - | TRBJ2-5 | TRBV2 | ASRDRGQETQY
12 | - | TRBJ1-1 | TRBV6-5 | ASSYDRVNTEAF
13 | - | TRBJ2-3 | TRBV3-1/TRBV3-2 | ASTPGGPGTDTQY
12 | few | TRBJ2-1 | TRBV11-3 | ASSFSGGLNEQF
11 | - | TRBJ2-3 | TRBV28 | ASRDTGTDTQY
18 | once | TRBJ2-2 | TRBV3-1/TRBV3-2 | ASSRPGVAGGKAGGGELF
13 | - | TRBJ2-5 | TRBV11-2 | ASSFRHTYQETQY
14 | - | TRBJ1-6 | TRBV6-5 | ASSYGLGSSNSPLH
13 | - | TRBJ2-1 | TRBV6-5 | ASRLPGTSNNEQF
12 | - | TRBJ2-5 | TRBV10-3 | AINEQGAGETQY
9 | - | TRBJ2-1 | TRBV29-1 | SVGLNNEQF
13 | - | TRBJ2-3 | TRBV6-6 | ASIPAGGGTDTQY
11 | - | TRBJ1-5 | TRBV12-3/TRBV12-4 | ASSRDMGGAQH
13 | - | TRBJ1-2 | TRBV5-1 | ASSLYGTGALDYT
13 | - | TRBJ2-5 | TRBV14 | ASSQGVREGETQY
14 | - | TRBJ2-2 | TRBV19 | ASSTPGGSATGELF
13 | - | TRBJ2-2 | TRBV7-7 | ASSLTPGPTGELF
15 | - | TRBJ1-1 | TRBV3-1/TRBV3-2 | ASSQYPRRAGNTEAF
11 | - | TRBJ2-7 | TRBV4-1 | ASGRGDYGEQY
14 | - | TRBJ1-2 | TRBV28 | ASSSRQGAWTSGYT
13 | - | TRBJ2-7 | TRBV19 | ASSIQGDNSYEQY
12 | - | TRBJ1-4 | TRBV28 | ASSPAGRAEKLF
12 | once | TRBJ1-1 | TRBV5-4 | ASSFGDRNTEAF
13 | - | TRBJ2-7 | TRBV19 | ASRPGPQSSYEQY
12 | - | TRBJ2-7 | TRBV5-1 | ASSFGDYGYEQY
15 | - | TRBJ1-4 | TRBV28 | ASSLLETDATNEKLF
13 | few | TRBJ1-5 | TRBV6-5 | ASTTATGGNQPQH
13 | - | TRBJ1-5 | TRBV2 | ASRYRGDGFQPQH
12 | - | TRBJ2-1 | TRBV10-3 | AISELSEDNEQF
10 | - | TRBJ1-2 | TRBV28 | ASTRVDGGYT
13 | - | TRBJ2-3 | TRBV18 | ASSPLGRSTDTQY
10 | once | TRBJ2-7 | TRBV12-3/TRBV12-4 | ASGQGSSEQY
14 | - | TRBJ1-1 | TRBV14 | ASSPRGALSDTEAF
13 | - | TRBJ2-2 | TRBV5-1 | ASSLEPGSTGELF